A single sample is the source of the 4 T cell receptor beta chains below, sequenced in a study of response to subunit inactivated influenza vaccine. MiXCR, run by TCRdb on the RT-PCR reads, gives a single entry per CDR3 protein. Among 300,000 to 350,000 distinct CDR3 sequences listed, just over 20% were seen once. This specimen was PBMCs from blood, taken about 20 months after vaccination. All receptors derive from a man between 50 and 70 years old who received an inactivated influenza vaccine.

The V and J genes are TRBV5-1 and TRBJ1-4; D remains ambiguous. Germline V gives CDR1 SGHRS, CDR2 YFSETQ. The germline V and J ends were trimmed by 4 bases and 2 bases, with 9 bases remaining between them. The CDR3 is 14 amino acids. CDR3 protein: CASSNFGTNEKLFF. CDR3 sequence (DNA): TGCGCCAGCAGCAATTTTGGGACTAATGAAAAACTGTTTTTT. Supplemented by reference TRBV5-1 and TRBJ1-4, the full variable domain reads KAGVTQTPRYLIKTRGQQVTLSCSPISGHRSVSWYQQTPGQGLQFLFEYFSETQRNKGNFPGRFSGRQFSNSRSEMNVSTLELGDSALYLCASSNFGTNEKLFFGSGTQLSVL.

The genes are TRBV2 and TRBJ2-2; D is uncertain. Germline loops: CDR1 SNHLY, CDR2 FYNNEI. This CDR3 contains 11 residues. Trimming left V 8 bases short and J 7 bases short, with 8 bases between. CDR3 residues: CASRTIGELFF. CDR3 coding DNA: TGTGCCAGCCGGACCATCGGGGAGCTGTTTTTT.

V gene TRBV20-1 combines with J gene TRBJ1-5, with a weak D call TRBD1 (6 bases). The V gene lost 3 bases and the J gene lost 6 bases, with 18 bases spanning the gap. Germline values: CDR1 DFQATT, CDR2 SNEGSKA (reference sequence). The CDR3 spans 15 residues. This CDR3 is CSASGPGARGQPQHF. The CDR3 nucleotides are TGCAGTGCTAGCGGCCCGGGGGCGCGGGGTCAGCCCCAGCATTTT.

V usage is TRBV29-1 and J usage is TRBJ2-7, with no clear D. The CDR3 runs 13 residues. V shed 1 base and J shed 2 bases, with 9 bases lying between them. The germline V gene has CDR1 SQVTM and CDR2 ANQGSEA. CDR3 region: CSVEGPNPYEQYF. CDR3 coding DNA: TGCAGCGTTGAAGGGCCTAACCCCTACGAGCAGTACTTC.